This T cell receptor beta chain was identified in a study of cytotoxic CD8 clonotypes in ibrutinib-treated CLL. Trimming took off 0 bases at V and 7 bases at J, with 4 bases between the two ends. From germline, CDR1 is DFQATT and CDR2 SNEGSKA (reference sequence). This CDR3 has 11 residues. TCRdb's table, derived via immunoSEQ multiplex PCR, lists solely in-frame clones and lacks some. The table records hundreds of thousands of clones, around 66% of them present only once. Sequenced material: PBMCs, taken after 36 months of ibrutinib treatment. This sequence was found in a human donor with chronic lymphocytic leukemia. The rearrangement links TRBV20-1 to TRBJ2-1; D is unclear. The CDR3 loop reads CSARDANEQFF. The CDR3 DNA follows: TGCAGTGCTAGAGATGCTAATGAGCAGTTCTTC.